These 7 T cell receptor beta chains originate from one sample sequenced in a study of shared clonotypes between healthy human individuals. Only in-frame clones appear in the TCRdb table, and some are missing; sequencing was by immunoSEQ multiplex PCR. The repertoire includes roughly 2.1 million clones, 85% to 95% of them detected once, and more than 1.5% sits in the top ten. The naive CD8 subset, CD45RO-negative cells positively selected for CCR7, excluded terminally differentiated effector memory CD45RA+ cells. Sequencing was carried out using naive CD8+ T cells from PBMCs. These receptor sequences come from a man aged 18 to 30 in good health. Some clones in this sample may be carry-over from other donors' samples.

The rearrangement links TRBV6-1 to TRBJ2-5; 8 positions match TRBD1. Looked up from germline, CDR1 is MNHNS and CDR2 is SASEGT. Unmatched junction bases numbered 12, after V lost 2 bases and J lost 4 bases. There are 17 residues in the CDR3. CDR3 DNA: TGTGCCAGCAGTGAACGCAACTGGCAGGGGGCTAGAGAGACCCAGTACTTC. Translation gives CASSERNWQGARETQYF.

This sequence joins TRBV5-6 and TRBJ2-7; D gene uncertain. With 0 bases removed from V and 6 bases from J, the gap between germline ends came to 4 bases. Germline loops: CDR1 SGHDT, CDR2 YYEEEE. The CDR3 has 11 amino acids. The CDR3 coding sequence is TGTGCCAGCAGCTTGGAGGTCGAGCAGTACTTC. Amino acids: CASSLEVEQYF.

In DNA, the CDR3 is TGTGCCAGCAGTTACACCCAGGGTCCCGGGGAGCTGTTTTTT. Translating it yields CASSYTQGPGELFF. V usage is TRBV6-6 and J usage is TRBJ2-2, with D tentatively TRBD1 (5 bases). This CDR3 is 14 amino acids long. Germline-derived CDR1 and CDR2 are MNHNY and SVGAGI (reference sequence). Trimming shortened V by 2 bases and J by 6 bases, and 10 bases separated the two germline ends.

This sequence joins TRBV9 and TRBJ2-1; no clear D gene. Germline V gene sequence: CDR1 SGDLS, CDR2 YYNGEE. This CDR3 is built from 15 residues. Trimming shortened V by 3 bases and J by 0 bases, and 10 bases separated the two germline ends. The DNA of the CDR3 is TGTGCCAGCAGCGCCTTTAAGAGCTCCTACAATGAGCAGTTCTTC. Its translation: CASSAFKSSYNEQFF.

The chain couples TRBV6-6 to TRBJ1-3, with 7 bases fitting TRBD1. Germline CDR1 MNHNY, CDR2 SVGAGI (reference sequence). The CDR3 extends over 15 amino acids. V was clipped by 5 bases and J by 2 bases; unmatched bases: 6. The CDR3 loop is CASSPRDSPGNTIYF. In DNA, the CDR3 is TGTGCCAGCAGTCCCCGGGACAGTCCTGGAAACACCATATATTTT.

The V gene is TRBV7-6, the J gene TRBJ2-1; the D gene is possibly TRBD2 (6 bases). Germline CDR1 is SGHVS and CDR2 is FNYEAQ. The CDR3 sequence is 15 residues long. Deletions cut 5 bases from V and 0 bases from J, with 11 bases between. Here the CDR3 reads CASSRGLSSYNEQFF. The CDR3, as DNA: TGTGCCAGCAGCCGGGGGTTGAGCTCCTACAATGAGCAGTTCTTC.

The V call is TRBV2, the J call TRBJ1-1, with D possibly being TRBD1 (6 bases). The CDR3 is 14 amino acids. In germline, CDR1 is SNHLY, CDR2 FYNNEI. Trimming left V 4 bases short and J 5 bases short, with 14 bases between. CDR3 coding DNA: TGTGCCAGCAGTGCCCTAGGGGGAGTTACTGAAGCTTTCTTT. Encoded protein: CASSALGGVTEAFF. The full variable domain, in which reference TRBV2 and TRBJ1-1 provide the parts outside the CDR3, is EPEVTQTPSHQVTQMGQEVILRCVPISNHLYFYWYRQILGQKVEFLVSFYNNEISEKSEIFDDQFSVERPDGSNFTLKIRSTKLEDSAMYFCASSALGGVTEAFFGQGTRLTVV.